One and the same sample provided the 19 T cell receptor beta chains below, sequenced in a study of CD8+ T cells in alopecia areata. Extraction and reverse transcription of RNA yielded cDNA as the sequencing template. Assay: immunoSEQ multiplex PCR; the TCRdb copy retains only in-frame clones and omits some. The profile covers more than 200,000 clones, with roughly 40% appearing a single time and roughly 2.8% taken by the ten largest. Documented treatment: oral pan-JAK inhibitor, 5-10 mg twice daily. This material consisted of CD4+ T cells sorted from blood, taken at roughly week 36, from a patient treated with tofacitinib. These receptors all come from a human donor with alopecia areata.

CDR3 amino acids: CASRMTGGKYYEQYF. In nucleotides, the CDR3 is TGTGCCAGCAGAATGACAGGGGGGAAGTACTACGAGCAGTACTTC. This chain connects TRBV25-1 to TRBJ2-7, with 9 bases that match TRBD1. This CDR3 is built from 15 residues. Trimming at V came to 6 bases and at J to 3 bases, leaving 9 bases not matched to a gene. CDR1 and CDR2 from the germline V gene are MGHDK and SYGVNS.

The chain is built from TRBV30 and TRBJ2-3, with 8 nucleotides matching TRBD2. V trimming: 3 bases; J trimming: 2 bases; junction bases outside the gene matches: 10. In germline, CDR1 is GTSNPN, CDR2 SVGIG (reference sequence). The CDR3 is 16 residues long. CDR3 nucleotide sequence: TGTGCCTGGAGCACCTCAGCGGGAGAGGCCACAGATACGCAGTATTTT. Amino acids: CAWSTSAGEATDTQYF.

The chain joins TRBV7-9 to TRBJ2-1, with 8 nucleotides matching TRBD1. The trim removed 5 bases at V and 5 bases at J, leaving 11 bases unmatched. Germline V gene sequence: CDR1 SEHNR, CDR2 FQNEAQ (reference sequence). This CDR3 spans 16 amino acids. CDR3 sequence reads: CASSARRDRPNNEQFF. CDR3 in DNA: TGTGCCAGCAGCGCAAGAAGGGACAGGCCCAACAATGAGCAGTTCTTC.

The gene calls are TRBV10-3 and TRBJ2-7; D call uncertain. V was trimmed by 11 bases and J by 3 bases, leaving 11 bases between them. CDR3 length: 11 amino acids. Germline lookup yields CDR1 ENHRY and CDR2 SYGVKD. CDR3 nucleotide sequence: TGTGCCGCCTACCTCCACTACGAGCAGTACTTC. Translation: CAAYLHYEQYF.

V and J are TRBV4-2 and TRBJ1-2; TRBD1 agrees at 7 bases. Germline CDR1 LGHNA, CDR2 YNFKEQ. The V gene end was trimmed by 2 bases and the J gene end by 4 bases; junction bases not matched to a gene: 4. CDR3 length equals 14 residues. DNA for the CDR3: TGTGCCAGCAGCCAACCCGGGACAGTCTATGGCTACACCTTC. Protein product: CASSQPGTVYGYTF.

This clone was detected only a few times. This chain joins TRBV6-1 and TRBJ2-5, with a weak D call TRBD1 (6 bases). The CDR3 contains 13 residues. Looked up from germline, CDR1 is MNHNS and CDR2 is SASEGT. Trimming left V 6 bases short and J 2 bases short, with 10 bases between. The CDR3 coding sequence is TGTGCCAGCAGCCGAGGACAGCAAGAGACCCAGTACTTC. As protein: CASSRGQQETQYF.

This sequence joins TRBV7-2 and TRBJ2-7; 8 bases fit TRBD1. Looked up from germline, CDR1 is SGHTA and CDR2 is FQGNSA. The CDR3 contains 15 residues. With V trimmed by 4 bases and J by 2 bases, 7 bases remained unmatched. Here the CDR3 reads CASSSRGTGPYEQYF. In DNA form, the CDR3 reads TGTGCCAGCAGCTCCCGCGGGACAGGACCCTACGAGCAGTACTTC.

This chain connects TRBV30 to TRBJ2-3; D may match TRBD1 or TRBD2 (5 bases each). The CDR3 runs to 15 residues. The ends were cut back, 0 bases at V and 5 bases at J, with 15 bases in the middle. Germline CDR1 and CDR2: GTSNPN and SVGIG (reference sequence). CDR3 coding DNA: TGTGCCTGGAGTGTGGGAGAGGGGCTCCGAGATACGCAGTATTTT. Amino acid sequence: CAWSVGEGLRDTQYF.

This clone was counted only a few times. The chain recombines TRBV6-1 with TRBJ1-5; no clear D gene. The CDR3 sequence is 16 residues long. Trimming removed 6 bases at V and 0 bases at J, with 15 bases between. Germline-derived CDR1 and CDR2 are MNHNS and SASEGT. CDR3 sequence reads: CASRERVPYSNQPQHF. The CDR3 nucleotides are TGTGCCAGCAGAGAACGTGTGCCATATAGCAATCAGCCCCAGCATTTT.

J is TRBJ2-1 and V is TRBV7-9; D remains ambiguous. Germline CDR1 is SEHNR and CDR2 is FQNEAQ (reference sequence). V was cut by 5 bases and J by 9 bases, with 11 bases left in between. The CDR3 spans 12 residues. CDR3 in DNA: TGTGCCAGCAGCCTTGACTGGGTTGAGCAGTTCTTC. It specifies CASSLDWVEQFF.

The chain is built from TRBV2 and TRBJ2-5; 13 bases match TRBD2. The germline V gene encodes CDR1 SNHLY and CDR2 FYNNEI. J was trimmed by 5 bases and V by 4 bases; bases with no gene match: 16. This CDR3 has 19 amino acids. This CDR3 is CASSALSGRTSGSHETQYF. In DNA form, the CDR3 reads TGTGCCAGCAGTGCCCTCAGTGGTAGGACTAGCGGGAGTCACGAGACCCAGTACTTC.

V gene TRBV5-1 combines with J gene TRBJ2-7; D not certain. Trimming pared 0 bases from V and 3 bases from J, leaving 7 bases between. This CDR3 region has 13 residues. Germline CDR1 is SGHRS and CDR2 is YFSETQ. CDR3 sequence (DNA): TGCGCCAGCAGCTTGGTGGTCGGCTACGAGCAGTACTTC. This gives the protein CASSLVVGYEQYF.

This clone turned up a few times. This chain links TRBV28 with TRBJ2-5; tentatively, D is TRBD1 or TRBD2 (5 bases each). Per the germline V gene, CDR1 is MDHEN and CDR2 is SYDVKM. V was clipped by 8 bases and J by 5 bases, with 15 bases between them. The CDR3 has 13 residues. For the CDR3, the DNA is TGTGCCAGCGTCCGGGGACGGGACGAGACCCAGTACTTC. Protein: CASVRGRDETQYF.

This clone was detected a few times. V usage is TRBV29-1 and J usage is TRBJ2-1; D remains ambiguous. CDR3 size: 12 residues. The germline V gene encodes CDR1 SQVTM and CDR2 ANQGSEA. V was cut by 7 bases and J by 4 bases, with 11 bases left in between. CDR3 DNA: TGCAGCGGCGGTTGGACGTACAATGAGCAGTTCTTC. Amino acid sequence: CSGGWTYNEQFF.

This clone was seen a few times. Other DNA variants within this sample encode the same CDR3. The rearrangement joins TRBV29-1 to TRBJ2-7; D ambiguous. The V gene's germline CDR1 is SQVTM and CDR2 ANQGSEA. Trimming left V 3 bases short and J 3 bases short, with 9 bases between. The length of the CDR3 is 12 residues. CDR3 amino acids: CSVDSGSYEQYF. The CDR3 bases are TGCAGCGTTGACTCTGGTAGCTACGAGCAGTACTTC.

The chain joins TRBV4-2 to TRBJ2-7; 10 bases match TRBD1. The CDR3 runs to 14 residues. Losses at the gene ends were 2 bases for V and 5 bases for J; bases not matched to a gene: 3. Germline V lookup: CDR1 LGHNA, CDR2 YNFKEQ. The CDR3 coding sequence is TGTGCCAGCAGCCAAAGGGACAGGGGCCACGAGCAGTACTTC. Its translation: CASSQRDRGHEQYF.

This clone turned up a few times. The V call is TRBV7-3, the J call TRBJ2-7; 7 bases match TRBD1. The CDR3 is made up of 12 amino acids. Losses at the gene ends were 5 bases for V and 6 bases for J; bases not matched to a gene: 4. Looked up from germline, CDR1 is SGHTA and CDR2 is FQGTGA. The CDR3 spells CASSHGQAEQYF. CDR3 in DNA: TGTGCCAGCAGCCACGGACAGGCCGAGCAGTACTTC.

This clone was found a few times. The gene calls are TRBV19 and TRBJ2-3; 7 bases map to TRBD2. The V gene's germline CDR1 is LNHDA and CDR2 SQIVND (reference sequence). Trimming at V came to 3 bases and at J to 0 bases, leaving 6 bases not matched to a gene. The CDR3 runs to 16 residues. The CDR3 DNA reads TGTGCCAGTAGTATCTCTAGCGGAACTAGCACAGATACGCAGTATTTT. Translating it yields CASSISSGTSTDTQYF.

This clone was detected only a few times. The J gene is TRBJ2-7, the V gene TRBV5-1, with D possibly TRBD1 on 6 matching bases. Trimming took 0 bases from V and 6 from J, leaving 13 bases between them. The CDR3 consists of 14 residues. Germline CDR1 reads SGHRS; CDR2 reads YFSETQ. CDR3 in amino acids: CASSLDGTNGEQYF. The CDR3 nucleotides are TGCGCCAGCAGCTTGGACGGGACAAACGGCGAGCAGTACTTC.